Given below is one TCR beta chain in context. Its matching antigen is unknown. This sample stems from a study of CD4+ T cells in melanoma. Here immunoSEQ multiplex PCR was the method, and the copy in TCRdb shows in-frame clones only, minus some. This table has about 140,000 clones, around 90% appearing once. Findings and limits, study-wide: A reported correlation linked neoantigen-specific CD4+ T cells to CD8+, macrophage and B cell function.

The receptor's source is a human donor with melanoma.

Written as DNA, the CDR3 is TGTGCCAGCAGCGTAGGTCTAGCGGCTTTAACTAGCTCCTACAATGAGCAGTTCTTC. Protein sequence: CASSVGLAALTSSYNEQFF. This chain links TRBV9 with TRBJ2-1; 7 bases agree with TRBD2. Germline CDR1 is SGDLS and CDR2 is YYNGEE. After removal of 0 bases from V and 0 bases from J, the junction contained 12 bases not matched to a gene. CDR3 size: 19 residues.